The 24 T cell receptor beta chains below all came from one sample that was sequenced in a study of shared clonotypes between healthy human individuals. Terminally differentiated effector memory CD45RA+ cells were excluded from the naive CD8 cells, which were CD45RO-negative and positively selected for CCR7. Generated by immunoSEQ multiplex PCR, the TCRdb table keeps only in-frame clones and is missing some. Of fewer than 1 million clones in the sample, just over 95% are singletons; the top ten hold under 0.3%. The material sequenced was naive CD8+ T cells sorted from blood. These receptors originate from a man younger than 45 in good health.

The sample holds one count of this clone. The chain carries TRBV7-8 and TRBJ1-1; possible D gene TRBD1, 5 bases. V was pared by 6 bases and J by 4 bases, with 27 bases between. CDR1 and CDR2 from the germline V gene are SGHVS and FQNEAQ. The CDR3 loop spans 18 amino acids. The CDR3 DNA sequence: TGTGCCAGCAGACTGGACGGGAGGGGACCGCGTGGGCCCACTGAAGCTTTCTTT. Translation gives CASRLDGRGPRGPTEAFF.

The chain joins TRBV27 to TRBJ2-7; 10 bases map to TRBD1. The V gene's germline CDR1 is MNHEY and CDR2 SMNVEV (reference sequence). The V and J ends lost 5 bases and 2 bases, in that order; junction bases with no gene match: 3. The CDR3 loop spans 14 amino acids. The CDR3: CASSGTGDPYEQYF. As DNA, the CDR3 is TGTGCCAGCAGTGGGACAGGGGATCCCTACGAGCAGTACTTC.

The chain uses TRBV11-2 and TRBJ2-3, with D uncertain. Trimming removed 2 bases at V and 1 base at J, with 10 bases between. Germline V gene sequence: CDR1 SGHAT, CDR2 FQNNGV. This CDR3 has 15 amino acids. The CDR3 DNA sequence: TGTGCCAGCAGCTTATGGGTGATGGGCACAGATACGCAGTATTTT. Amino acid sequence: CASSLWVMGTDTQYF.

Notes on this clone: Additional DNA sequences in this sample encode the identical CDR3. The J gene is TRBJ2-1, the V gene TRBV29-1, with no clear D. Germline V gene lookup returns CDR1 SQVTM and CDR2 ANQGSEA. V lost 3 bases and J 7 bases, leaving 10 bases between the germline ends. This CDR3 contains 12 residues. CDR3 region: CSVEGSYNEQFF. DNA of the CDR3: TGCAGCGTTGAGGGTAGTTATAATGAGCAGTTCTTC.

The chain links TRBV5-1 to TRBJ2-3, with 9 bases aligning to TRBD1. In germline, CDR1 is SGHRS, CDR2 YFSETQ. With V trimmed by 0 bases and J by 5 bases, 10 bases remained unmatched. The CDR3 covers 17 residues. The CDR3 sequence: CASSLEGTGGIRDTQYF. In DNA form, the CDR3 reads TGCGCCAGCAGCTTGGAGGGCACAGGGGGCATTAGAGATACGCAGTATTTT.

V gene TRBV7-9 combines with J gene TRBJ2-3, with TRBD2 identical over 8 bases. J lost 1 base, V lost 3 bases, and 3 bases had no gene match. The CDR3 length is 15 residues. The V gene's germline CDR1 is SEHNR and CDR2 FQNEAQ (reference sequence). CDR3 nucleotides: TGTGCCAGCAGCTTGCGGGGGGTTCGCACAGATACGCAGTATTTT. Its translation: CASSLRGVRTDTQYF.

The V call is TRBV6-5, the J call TRBJ2-1, with D possibly TRBD2 on 5 matching bases. CDR1 is MNHEY, CDR2 SVGAGI, per germline. Trimming left V 4 bases short and J 8 bases short, with 12 bases between. The CDR3 runs to 13 residues. The CDR3 reads CASSLSGFDEQFF. The CDR3 nucleotides are TGTGCCAGCAGTTTATCGGGGTTCGATGAGCAGTTCTTC.

In its sample, this clone was seen once. The CDR3 region has the DNA TGTGCCAGCAGCTTAGATCTAATCCGAGCCCTTCCGAACACCGGGGAGCTGTTTTTT. Translation gives CASSLDLIRALPNTGELFF. This chain joins TRBV7-9 and TRBJ2-2; unclear D gene. The ends were cut back, 1 base at V and 0 bases at J, with 18 bases in the middle. Per the germline V gene, CDR1 is SEHNR and CDR2 is FQNEAQ (reference sequence). The CDR3 covers 19 residues.

This chain's CDR3 is CASSLSISAAATYEQYF. The CDR3, as DNA: TGTGCCAGCAGTTTATCGATATCGGCGGCAGCCACCTACGAGCAGTACTTC. The V gene is TRBV27, the J gene TRBJ2-7; D unclear. V lost 0 bases, J lost 2 bases, and 17 bases lay in between. The CDR3 totals 17 residues. The germline V gene has CDR1 MNHEY and CDR2 SMNVEV (reference sequence).

The chain employs TRBV5-1 and TRBJ2-1, with TRBD2 identical over 9 bases. Germline CDR1 SGHRS, CDR2 YFSETQ. V shed 2 bases, J shed 2 bases, and the junction held 5 bases outside the gene matches. There are 16 residues in the CDR3. This CDR3 is CASSLFSGRPYNEQFF. The CDR3 DNA follows: TGCGCCAGCAGCTTATTTAGCGGGAGACCCTACAATGAGCAGTTCTTC.

The V gene is TRBV10-1, the J gene TRBJ2-6, with D possibly being TRBD2 (5 bases). Trimming stripped 11 bases from V and 2 bases from J, with 10 bases between. The CDR3 sequence is 13 residues long. Germline assignment: CDR1 WNHNN and CDR2 SYGVQD (reference sequence). The CDR3 coding sequence is TGCGCCCCCGGGCGGGCTGGGGCCAACGTCCTGACTTTC. This codes for CAPGRAGANVLTF.

V gene TRBV11-2 combines with J gene TRBJ1-1; D is uncertain. CDR3 size: 15 residues. V shed 2 bases and J shed 1 base, with 11 bases lying between them. CDR1 is SGHAT, CDR2 FQNNGV, per germline. The chain's CDR3 is CASSLFARGNTEAFF. In nucleotides, the CDR3 is TGTGCCAGCAGCTTATTTGCGCGGGGGAACACTGAAGCTTTCTTT.

This sequence joins TRBV7-8 and TRBJ2-1; 11 bases are shared with TRBD2. Trimming removed 2 bases from V and 12 bases from J; junction bases left unmatched: 9. The CDR3 sequence is 15 residues long. Germline-derived CDR1 and CDR2 are SGHVS and FQNEAQ. The CDR3 DNA reads TGTGCCAGCAGCTTATTAGGGCTAGCGGGAGGTGGGCAGTTCTTC. The encoded protein is CASSLLGLAGGGQFF.

The chain is built from TRBV9 and TRBJ1-2; unclear D gene. This CDR3 region has 12 residues. The germline V and J ends were trimmed by 7 bases and 7 bases, with 14 bases remaining between them. Per the germline V gene, CDR1 is SGDLS and CDR2 is YYNGEE. The CDR3 is CASLRAGGGYTF. CDR3 sequence (DNA): TGTGCCAGCCTCCGAGCCGGTGGTGGCTACACCTTC.

The rearrangement uses TRBV2 and TRBJ2-6; D is perhaps TRBD1 (6 bases). The CDR3 is 17 amino acids. The germline V gene encodes CDR1 SNHLY and CDR2 FYNNEI. The V gene lost 7 bases and the J gene lost 4 bases, with 20 bases spanning the gap. CDR3 residues: CASMHRDKPSGANVLTF. CDR3 nucleotide sequence: TGTGCCAGCATGCACCGGGACAAACCGTCCGGGGCCAACGTCCTGACTTTC.

V is TRBV4-1 and J is TRBJ2-7, with unresolved D. Trimming stripped 0 bases from V and 3 bases from J, with 12 bases between. There are 15 residues in the CDR3. CDR1 MGHRA and CDR2 YSYEKL come from the germline V gene. The CDR3 bases are TGCGCCAGCAGCCAAGACTCCGAAAGGGTCTACGAGCAGTACTTC. Its translation is CASSQDSERVYEQYF.

The chain uses TRBV12-2 and TRBJ1-3. TRBV12-2 is noted as a pseudogene. The CDR3 contains 18 residues. The CDR3 region has the DNA TGTGCAAGTCGCGGCACCCGGGACCCCGGCGTCTCTGGAAACACCATATATTTT. It yields the protein CASRGTRDPGVSGNTIYF.

V is TRBV7-6 and J is TRBJ1-2; no reliable D call. Germline CDR1 reads SGHVS; CDR2 reads FNYEAQ. The CDR3 length is 13 residues. Trimming took off 1 base at V and 2 bases at J, with 5 bases between the two ends. The CDR3, as DNA: TGTGCCAGCAGCTTAGGGCCCAACTATGGCTACACCTTC. This sequence encodes CASSLGPNYGYTF.

The gene calls are TRBV19 and TRBJ1-5, with 9 bases that match TRBD1. CDR3 size: 17 residues. Trimming removed 7 bases from V and 0 bases from J; junction bases left unmatched: 10. Per the germline V gene, CDR1 is LNHDA and CDR2 is SQIVND (reference sequence). The CDR3 region is CASNGDRVGVSNQPQHF. DNA for the CDR3: TGTGCCAGTAACGGGGACAGGGTAGGGGTTAGCAATCAGCCCCAGCATTTT.

V is TRBV19 and J is TRBJ1-3, with D uncertain. CDR3 length: 17 amino acids. CDR1 is LNHDA, CDR2 SQIVND, per germline (reference sequence). The V end lost 3 bases, the J end lost 2 bases, and 17 bases lay between the germline ends. Here the CDR3 reads CASSIQRPTGAGNTIYF. The CDR3 DNA reads TGTGCCAGTAGTATTCAACGACCCACCGGGGCTGGAAACACCATATATTTT.

The genes are TRBV4-3 and TRBJ2-4, with D possibly TRBD2 on 5 matching bases. V was shortened by 4 bases and J by 15 bases, with 22 bases between the two germline ends. The CDR3 has 14 residues. Germline V gives CDR1 LGHNA, CDR2 YSLEER. In DNA form, the CDR3 reads TGCGCCAGCAGCCCGACTCCTGGGTCGGGGTGGTGGTACTTC. It codes for CASSPTPGSGWWYF.

V gene TRBV2 combines with J gene TRBJ2-7, with 11 bases lining up with TRBD2. Germline CDR1 is SNHLY and CDR2 is FYNNEI. CDR3 length: 15 residues. Germline trimming cut 6 bases from V and 2 bases from J; bases unmatched to any gene: 6. In DNA, the CDR3 is TGTGCCAGCAGGGAACGACTAGCGGGAACCTACGAGCAGTACTTC. Protein sequence: CASRERLAGTYEQYF.

CDR3 in DNA: TGTGCCAGCAGCCCCCAAAAGAAGAAGAGGGGGACAGGGCAGTTCTTC. This translates into CASSPQKKKRGTGQFF. V and J are TRBV5-6 and TRBJ2-1; 8 nucleotides line up with TRBD1. The CDR3 has 16 amino acids. The V gene's germline CDR1 is SGHDT and CDR2 YYEEEE. V dropped 4 bases and J dropped 12; count of bases not matched to a gene: 18.

This rearrangement joins TRBV6-1 to TRBJ2-7, with D possibly TRBD1 on 6 matching bases. Deletions cut 1 base from V and 2 bases from J, with 24 bases between. This CDR3 has 19 amino acids. CDR1 is MNHNS and CDR2 is SASEGT in the germline V gene. The CDR3 DNA reads as TGTGCCAGCAGTGAAGGCAGGGGACGTAATCTTGGCGGAACCTACGAGCAGTACTTC. Encoded protein: CASSEGRGRNLGGTYEQYF.